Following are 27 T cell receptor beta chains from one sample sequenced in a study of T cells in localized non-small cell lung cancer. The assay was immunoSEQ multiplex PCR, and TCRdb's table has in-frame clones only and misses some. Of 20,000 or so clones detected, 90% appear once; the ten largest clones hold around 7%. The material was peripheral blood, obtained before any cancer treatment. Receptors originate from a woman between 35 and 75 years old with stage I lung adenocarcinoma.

The CDR3, as DNA: TGTGCCAGCAGCCTGACTAGCGGGAGAGGGATCTCCTACAATGAGCAGTTCTTC. Its protein product is CASSLTSGRGISYNEQFF. J is TRBJ2-1 and V is TRBV9, with 12 bases that match TRBD2. With 4 bases clipped from V and 0 bases from J, the junction kept 8 bases outside the gene matches. Germline assignment: CDR1 SGDLS and CDR2 YYNGEE. The CDR3 is made up of 18 amino acids.

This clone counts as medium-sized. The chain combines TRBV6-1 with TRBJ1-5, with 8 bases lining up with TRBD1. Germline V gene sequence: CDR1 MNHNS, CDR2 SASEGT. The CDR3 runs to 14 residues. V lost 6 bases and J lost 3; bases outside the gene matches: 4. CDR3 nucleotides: TGTGCCAGCAGCCTACAGGGGGACAATCAGCCCCAGCATTTT. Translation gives CASSLQGDNQPQHF.

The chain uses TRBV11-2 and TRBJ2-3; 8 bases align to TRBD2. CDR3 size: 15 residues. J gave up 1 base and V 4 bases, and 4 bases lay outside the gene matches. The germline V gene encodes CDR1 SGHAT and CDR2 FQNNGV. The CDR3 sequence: CASSSAGVGTDTQYF. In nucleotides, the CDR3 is TGTGCCAGCAGCTCAGCGGGAGTGGGCACAGATACGCAGTATTTT.

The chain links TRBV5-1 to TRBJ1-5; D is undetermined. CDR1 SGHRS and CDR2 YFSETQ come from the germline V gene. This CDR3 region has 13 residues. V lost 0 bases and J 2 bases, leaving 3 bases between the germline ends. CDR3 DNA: TGCGCCAGCAGCTTGGACGGCAATCAGCCCCAGCATTTT. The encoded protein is CASSLDGNQPQHF.

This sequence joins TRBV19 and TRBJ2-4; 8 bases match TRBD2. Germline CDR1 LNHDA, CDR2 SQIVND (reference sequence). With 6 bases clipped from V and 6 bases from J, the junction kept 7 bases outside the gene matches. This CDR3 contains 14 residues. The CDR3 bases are TGTGCCAGTAGGAGGAGCGGGAGTGGAAACATTCAGTACTTC. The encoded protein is CASRRSGSGNIQYF.

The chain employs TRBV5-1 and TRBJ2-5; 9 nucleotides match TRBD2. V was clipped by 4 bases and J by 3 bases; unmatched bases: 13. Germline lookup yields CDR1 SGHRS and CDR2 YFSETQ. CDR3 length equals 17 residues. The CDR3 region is CASSAGTSSQRKETQYF. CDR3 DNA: TGCGCCAGCAGCGCCGGGACTAGCTCCCAGAGAAAAGAGACCCAGTACTTC.

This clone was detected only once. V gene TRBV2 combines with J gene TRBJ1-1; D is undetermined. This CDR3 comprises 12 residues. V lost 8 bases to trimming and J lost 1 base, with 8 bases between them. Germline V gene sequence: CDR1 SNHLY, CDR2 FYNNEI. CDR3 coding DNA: TGTGCCAGCGCGAGGGAGAACACTGAAGCTTTCTTT. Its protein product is CASARENTEAFF.

CDR3: CASSLVGSSYNEQFF. CDR3 nucleotide sequence: TGCGCCAGCAGCCTTGTGGGGAGCTCCTACAATGAGCAGTTCTTC. The chain links TRBV4-1 to TRBJ2-1, with a possible D match to TRBD2 (5 bases). There are 15 residues in the CDR3. CDR1 is MGHRA, CDR2 YSYEKL, per germline. The germline V and J ends were trimmed by 4 bases and 0 bases, with 10 bases remaining between them.

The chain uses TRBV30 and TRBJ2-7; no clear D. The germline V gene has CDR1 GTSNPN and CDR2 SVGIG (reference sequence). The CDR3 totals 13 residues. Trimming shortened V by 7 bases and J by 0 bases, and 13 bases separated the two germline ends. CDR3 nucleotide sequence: TGTGCCTTGGACCACCAAAGCTCCTACGAGCAGTACTTC. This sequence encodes CALDHQSSYEQYF.

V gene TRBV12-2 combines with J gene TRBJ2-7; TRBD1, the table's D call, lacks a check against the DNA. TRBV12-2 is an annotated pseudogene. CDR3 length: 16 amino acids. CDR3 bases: TGTGCAAGTCGCTCCATATGCCAGGGCCCCACCTACGAGCAGTACTTC. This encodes CASRSICQGPTYEQYF.

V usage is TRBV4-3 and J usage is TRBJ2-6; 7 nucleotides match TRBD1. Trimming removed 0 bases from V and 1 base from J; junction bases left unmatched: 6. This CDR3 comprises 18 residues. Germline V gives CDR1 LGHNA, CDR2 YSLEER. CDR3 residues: CASSQDPHRGSGANVLTF. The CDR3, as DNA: TGCGCCAGCAGCCAAGATCCCCACAGGGGATCTGGGGCCAACGTCCTGACTTTC.

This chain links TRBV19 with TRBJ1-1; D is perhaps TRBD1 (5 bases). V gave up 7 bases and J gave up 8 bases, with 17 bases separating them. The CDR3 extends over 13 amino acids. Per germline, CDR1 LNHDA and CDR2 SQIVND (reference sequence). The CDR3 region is CASTWGTGTEAFF. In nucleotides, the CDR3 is TGTGCCAGTACCTGGGGCACCGGAACAGAAGCTTTCTTT.

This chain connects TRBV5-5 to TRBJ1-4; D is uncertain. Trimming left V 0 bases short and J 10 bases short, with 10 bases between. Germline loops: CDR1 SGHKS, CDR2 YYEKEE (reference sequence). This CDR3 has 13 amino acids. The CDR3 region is CASSLAAAGKLFF. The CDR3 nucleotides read TGTGCCAGCAGCTTGGCCGCGGCAGGAAAACTGTTTTTT.

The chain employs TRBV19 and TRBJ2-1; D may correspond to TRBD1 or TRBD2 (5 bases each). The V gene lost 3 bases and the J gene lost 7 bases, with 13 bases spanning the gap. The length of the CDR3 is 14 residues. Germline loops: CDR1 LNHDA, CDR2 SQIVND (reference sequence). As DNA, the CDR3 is TGTGCCAGTAGTATTCAACCTGAGGGGAATGAGCAGTTCTTC. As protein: CASSIQPEGNEQFF.

CDR3: CASSFDKNTEAFF. The CDR3 coding sequence is TGCGCCAGCAGCTTCGACAAGAACACTGAAGCTTTCTTT. This rearrangement joins TRBV5-1 to TRBJ1-1; D not certain. Germline CDR1 is SGHRS and CDR2 is YFSETQ. V lost 2 bases and J lost 1, with 6 bases in between. The CDR3 is 13 residues long. Full variable domain (rest looked up from reference TRBV5-1 and TRBJ1-1): KAGVTQTPRYLIKTRGQQVTLSCSPISGHRSVSWYQQTPGQGLQFLFEYFSETQRNKGNFPGRFSGRQFSNSRSEMNVSTLELGDSALYLCASSFDKNTEAFFGQGTRLTVV.

CDR3 DNA sequence: TGTGCCAGCAGCTTGAGGTCAGGGGTTTGGGGCAATCAGCCCCAGCATTTT. Residues: CASSLRSGVWGNQPQHF. This chain links TRBV5-6 with TRBJ1-5, with D possibly being TRBD1 (6 bases). Trimming cost V 1 base and J 2 bases, with 16 bases left between them. Per germline, CDR1 SGHDT and CDR2 YYEEEE. The CDR3 is 17 residues long.

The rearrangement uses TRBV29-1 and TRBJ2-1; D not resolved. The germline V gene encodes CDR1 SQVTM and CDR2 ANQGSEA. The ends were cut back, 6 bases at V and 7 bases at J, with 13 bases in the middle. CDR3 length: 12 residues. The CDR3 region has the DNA TGCAGCGTCAAACTACCAGAAAATGAGCAGTTCTTC. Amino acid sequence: CSVKLPENEQFF.

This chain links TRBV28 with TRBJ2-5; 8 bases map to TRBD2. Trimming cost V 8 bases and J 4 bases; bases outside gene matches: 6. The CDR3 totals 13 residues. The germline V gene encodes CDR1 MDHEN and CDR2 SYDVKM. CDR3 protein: CASQAGGRETQYF. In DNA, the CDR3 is TGTGCCAGCCAGGCGGGGGGCCGAGAGACCCAGTACTTC.

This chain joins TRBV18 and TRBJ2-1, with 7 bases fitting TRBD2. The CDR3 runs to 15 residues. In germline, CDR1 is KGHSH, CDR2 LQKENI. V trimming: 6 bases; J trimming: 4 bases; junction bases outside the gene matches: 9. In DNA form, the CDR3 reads TGTGCCAGCTCCCGGGAGTTAGCGGGTTACAATGAGCAGTTCTTC. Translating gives CASSRELAGYNEQFF.

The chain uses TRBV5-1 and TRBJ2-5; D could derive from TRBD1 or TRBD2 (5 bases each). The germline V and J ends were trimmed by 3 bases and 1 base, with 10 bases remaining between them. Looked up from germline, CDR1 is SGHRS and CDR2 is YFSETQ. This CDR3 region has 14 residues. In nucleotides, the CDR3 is TGCGCCAGCAGCTCTGGGACCGTCCAAGAGACCCAGTACTTC. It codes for CASSSGTVQETQYF. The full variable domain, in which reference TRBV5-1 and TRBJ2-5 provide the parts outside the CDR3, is KAGVTQTPRYLIKTRGQQVTLSCSPISGHRSVSWYQQTPGQGLQFLFEYFSETQRNKGNFPGRFSGRQFSNSRSEMNVSTLELGDSALYLCASSSGTVQETQYFGPGTRLLVL.

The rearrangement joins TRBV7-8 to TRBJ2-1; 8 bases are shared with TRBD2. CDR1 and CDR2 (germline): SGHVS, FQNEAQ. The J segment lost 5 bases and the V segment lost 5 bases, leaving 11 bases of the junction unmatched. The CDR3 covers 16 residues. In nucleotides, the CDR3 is TGTGCCAGCAGCCCATCCGGACTAGCACCTAACAATGAGCAGTTCTTC. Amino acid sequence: CASSPSGLAPNNEQFF.

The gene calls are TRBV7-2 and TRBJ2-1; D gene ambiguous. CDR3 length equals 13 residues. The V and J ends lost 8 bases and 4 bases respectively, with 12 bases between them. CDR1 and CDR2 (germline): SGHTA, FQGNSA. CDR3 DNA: TGTGCCAGCGGCCCGAAAGGGTACAATGAGCAGTTCTTC. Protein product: CASGPKGYNEQFF.

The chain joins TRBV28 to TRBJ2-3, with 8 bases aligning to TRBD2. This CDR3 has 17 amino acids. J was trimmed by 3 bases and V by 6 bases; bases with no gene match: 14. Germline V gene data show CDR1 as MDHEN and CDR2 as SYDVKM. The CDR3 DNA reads TGTGCCAGCAGCCCCCATATTGTAGCGGGAAGAACAGATACGCAGTATTTT. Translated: CASSPHIVAGRTDTQYF.

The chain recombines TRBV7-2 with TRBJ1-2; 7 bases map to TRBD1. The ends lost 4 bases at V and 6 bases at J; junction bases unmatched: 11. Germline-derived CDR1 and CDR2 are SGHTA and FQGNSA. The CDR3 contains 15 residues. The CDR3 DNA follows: TGTGCCAGCAGCTCAATGGACAGGCTTTTTGATGGCTACACCTTC. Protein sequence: CASSSMDRLFDGYTF. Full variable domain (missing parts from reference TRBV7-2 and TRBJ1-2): GAGVSQSPSNKVTEKGKDVELRCDPISGHTALYWYRQSLGQGLEFLIYFQGNSAPDKSGLPSDRFSAERTGGSVSTLTIQRTQQEDSAVYLCASSSMDRLFDGYTFGSGTRLTVV.

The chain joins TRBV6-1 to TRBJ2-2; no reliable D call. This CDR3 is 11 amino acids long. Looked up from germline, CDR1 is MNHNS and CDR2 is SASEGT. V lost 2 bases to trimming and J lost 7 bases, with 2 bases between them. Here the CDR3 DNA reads TGTGCCAGCAGTGAACTCGGGGAGCTGTTTTTT. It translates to CASSELGELFF.

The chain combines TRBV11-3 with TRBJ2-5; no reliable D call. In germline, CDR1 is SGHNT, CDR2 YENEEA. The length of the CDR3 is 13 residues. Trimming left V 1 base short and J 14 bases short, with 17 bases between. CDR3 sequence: CASSLGPTSVCYF. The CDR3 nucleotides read TGTGCCAGCAGCTTAGGGCCAACGAGTGTCTGCTACTTC. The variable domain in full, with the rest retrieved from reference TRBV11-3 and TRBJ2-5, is EAGVVQSPRYKIIEKKQPVAFWCNPISGHNTLYWYLQNLGQGPELLIRYENEEAVDDSQLPKDRFSAERLKGVDSTLKIQPAELGDSAVYLCASSLGPTSVCYFGPGTRLLVL.

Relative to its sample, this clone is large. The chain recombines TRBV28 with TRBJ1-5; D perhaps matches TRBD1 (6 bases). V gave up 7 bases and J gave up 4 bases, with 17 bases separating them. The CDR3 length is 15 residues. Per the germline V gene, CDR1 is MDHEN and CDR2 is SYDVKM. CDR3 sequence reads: CASIPQGRKNQPQHF. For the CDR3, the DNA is TGTGCCAGCATCCCCCAGGGGCGGAAGAATCAGCCCCAGCATTTT.